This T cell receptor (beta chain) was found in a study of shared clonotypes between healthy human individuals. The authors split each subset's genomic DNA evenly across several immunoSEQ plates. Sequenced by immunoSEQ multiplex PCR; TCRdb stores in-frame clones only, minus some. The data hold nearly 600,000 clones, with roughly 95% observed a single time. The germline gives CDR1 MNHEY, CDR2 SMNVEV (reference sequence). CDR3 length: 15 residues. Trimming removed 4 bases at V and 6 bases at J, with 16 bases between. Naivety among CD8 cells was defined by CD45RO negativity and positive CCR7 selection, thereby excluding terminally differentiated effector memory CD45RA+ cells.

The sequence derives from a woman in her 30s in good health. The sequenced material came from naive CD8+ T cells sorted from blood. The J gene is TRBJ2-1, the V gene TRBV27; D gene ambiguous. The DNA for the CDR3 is TGTGCCAGCAGTTCAAACACGCTTGGGGTCAATGAGCAGTTCTTC. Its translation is CASSSNTLGVNEQFF.